This T cell receptor (beta chain) was identified during a study of cytomegalovirus exposure and HLA in healthy donors. This clone was counted between two and nine times. The PCR used 60 Vbeta and 13 Jbeta primers. Some clones are missing from TCRdb's copy, which holds only in-frame ones; the method was immunoSEQ multiplex PCR. Of about 160,000 clones listed, about 85% are singletons. The V and J ends lost 3 bases and 4 bases, in that order; junction bases with no gene match: 6. This CDR3 contains 15 residues. Per germline, CDR1 MGHDK and CDR2 SYGVNS. This TCR derives from a man aged 18 to 30 in good health and CMV-seropositive. The chain uses TRBV25-1 and TRBJ1-3, with TRBD1 identical over 7 bases. The sequenced sample consisted of PBMCs. CDR3 sequence reads: CASSDGGGAGNTIYF. The CDR3 DNA reads TGTGCCAGCAGTGATGGAGGGGGCGCGGGAAACACCATATATTTT.